The source of this T cell receptor (beta chain) is a study of CXCR3-negative and CXCR3-positive naive CD8 T cells. Germline V gives CDR1 LGHNA, CDR2 YSLEER. The CDR3 contains 15 residues. Study findings and constraints: TRBV-TRBJ usage matched between naive CXCR3-negative and CXCR3-positive cells but not between memory cells. Both of the naive subsets showed about the same high diversity, but memory CD8+ cells had much less. CXCR3-expressing naive cells carried TRB CDR3s more hydrophobic than those of CXCR3-negative naive cells.

Researchers prepared the TRB cDNA libraries using 5' RACE with UMI labels. TCRdb re-called the 5' RACE reads; every CDR3 protein appears as one record, without DNA. Its table records around 8,000 distinct CDR3 sequences. This clonotype shows up as medium-sized by frequency. What it binds is not known. Material for sequencing was naive CXCR3- CD8+ T cells from blood. Subset in this sample: CD45RO-CCR7+CD27+CD95- naive CD8+ T cells lacking CXCR3 (TNR3-). This TCR derives from a human donor in good health. Some clones in this sample may be carry-over from other donors' samples. V gene TRBV4-3 combines with J gene TRBJ2-1; lacking DNA, the TRBD2 call made by TCRdb goes unchecked. The CDR3 sequence is CASSQVSSGGNEQFF.